The clone carrying this T cell receptor (beta chain) was detected only once. Trimming took off 3 bases at V and 0 bases at J, with 7 bases between the two ends. This CDR3 has 15 residues. Germline CDR1 and CDR2: SGHDT and YYEEEE. These data originate in a study of blood T cell repertoires in COVID-19. Overall study context: Material from acute and convalescent COVID-19 was sourced from the United States, Italy and Spain. Sample material is recorded as cDNA or gDNA derived from T cells, B-cell-depleted T cells, or PBMCs.

Under the authors' procedure: Amplified reference gene primers provided the basis for estimating nucleated cell counts. TCRdb keeps only in-frame clones here, not all; method: immunoSEQ multiplex PCR. Clone size and V and J calls were adopted from that table, with D and trimming inferred from the DNA. The table shows hundreds of thousands of clones, with around 87% occurring only once. This sequence was found in a woman in her 30s who had recovered from COVID-19. The chain couples TRBV5-6 to TRBJ2-6; D call uncertain. Input material: peripheral blood. The CDR3 protein is CASSYRSSGANVLTF. The CDR3 nucleotides read TGTGCCAGCAGCTACAGAAGCTCTGGGGCCAACGTCCTGACTTTC. The full variable domain, rest sourced from reference TRBV5-6 and TRBJ2-6, is DAGVTQSPTHLIKTRGQQVTLRCSPKSGHDTVSWYQQALGQGPQFIFQYYEEEERQRGNFPDRFSGHQFPNYSSELNVNALLLGDSALYLCASSYRSSGANVLTFGAGSRLTVL.